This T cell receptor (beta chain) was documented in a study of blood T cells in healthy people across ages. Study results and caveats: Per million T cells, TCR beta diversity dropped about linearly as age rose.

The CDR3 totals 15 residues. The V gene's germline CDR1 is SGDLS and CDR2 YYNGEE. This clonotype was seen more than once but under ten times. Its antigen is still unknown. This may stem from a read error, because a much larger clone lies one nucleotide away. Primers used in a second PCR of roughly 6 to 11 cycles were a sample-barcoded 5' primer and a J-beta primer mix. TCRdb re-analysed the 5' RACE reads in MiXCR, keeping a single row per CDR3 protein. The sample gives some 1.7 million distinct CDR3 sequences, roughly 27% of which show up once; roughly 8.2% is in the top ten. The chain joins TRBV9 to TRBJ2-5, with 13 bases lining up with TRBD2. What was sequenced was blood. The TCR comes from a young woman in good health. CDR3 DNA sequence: TGTGCCGGCAGCGTGGGACTAGCGGGGCAAGAGACCCAGTACTTC. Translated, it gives CAGSVGLAGQETQYF.